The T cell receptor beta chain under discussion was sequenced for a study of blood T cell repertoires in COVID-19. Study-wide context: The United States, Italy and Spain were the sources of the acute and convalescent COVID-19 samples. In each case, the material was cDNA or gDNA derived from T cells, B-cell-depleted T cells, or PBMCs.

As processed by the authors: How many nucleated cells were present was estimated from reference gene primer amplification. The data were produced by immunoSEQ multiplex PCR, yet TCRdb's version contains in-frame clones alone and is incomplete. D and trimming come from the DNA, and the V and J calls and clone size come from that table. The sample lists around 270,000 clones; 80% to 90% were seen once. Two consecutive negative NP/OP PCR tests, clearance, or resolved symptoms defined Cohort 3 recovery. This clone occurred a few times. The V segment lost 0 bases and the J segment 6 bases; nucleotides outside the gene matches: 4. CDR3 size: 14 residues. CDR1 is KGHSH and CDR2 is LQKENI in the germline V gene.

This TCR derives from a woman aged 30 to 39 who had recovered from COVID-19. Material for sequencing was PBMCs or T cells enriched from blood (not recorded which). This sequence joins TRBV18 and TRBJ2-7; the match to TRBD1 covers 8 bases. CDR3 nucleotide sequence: TGTGCCAGCTCACCACCACGGGACAGGACCGAGCAGTACTTC. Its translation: CASSPPRDRTEQYF.